These 23 T cell receptor beta chains originate from one sample sequenced in a study of naive and memory T cell subsets. Their antigen targets remain unknown. Both TRBC1 and TRBC2 were covered by a beta constant-region primer of two equimolar oligonucleotides. The ligated cDNA underwent four PCR rounds using SP2 and nested alpha and beta constant-region primers. TCRdb reprocessed the UMI-ligation and nested PCR reads via MiXCR and lists one record per CDR3 protein. Among around 160,000 distinct CDR3 sequences, approximately 22% were seen once, and the ten largest hold about 0.11%. Overall study findings and caveats: Possibly reflecting memory cells re-expressing CD45RA, a few larger clonotypes occurred in naive repertoires, especially CD8.

Source material: naive CD4+ T cells from blood. The source of these receptors is a human donor in good health.

The chain couples TRBV6-5 to TRBJ2-1; 9 nucleotides align to TRBD2. This CDR3 has 15 residues. Germline CDR1 is MNHEY and CDR2 is SVGAGI. Germline trimming cut 7 bases from V and 7 bases from J; bases unmatched to any gene: 11. The CDR3 here is CASKTGTSFGNEQFF. In DNA, the CDR3 is TGTGCCAGCAAAACCGGGACTAGCTTTGGTAATGAGCAGTTCTTC.

The chain carries TRBV11-2 and TRBJ2-3; 10 bases match TRBD1. Germline V CDR1 and CDR2: SGHAT, FQNNGV. This CDR3 is 13 amino acids long. V was clipped by 7 bases and J by 6 bases; unmatched bases: 4. CDR3 protein: CASTLGQGDTQYF. The CDR3 DNA is TGTGCCAGCACGCTGGGACAGGGGGATACGCAGTATTTT.

A few counts support this clonotype. The genes are TRBV20-1 and TRBJ2-1; 9 bases are a match to TRBD1. Trimming at V came to 4 bases and at J to 7 bases, leaving 14 bases not matched to a gene. This CDR3 has 16 residues. The germline V gene encodes CDR1 DFQATT and CDR2 SNEGSKA (reference sequence). CDR3 DNA sequence: TGCAGTGCTACCACAGTCCCGGGACAGGGAGGGAATGAGCAGTTCTTC. It specifies CSATTVPGQGGNEQFF.

V is TRBV28 and J is TRBJ1-5, with 11 positions matching TRBD1. The V gene's germline CDR1 is MDHEN and CDR2 SYDVKM. V shed 2 bases, J shed 6 bases, and the junction held 6 bases outside the gene matches. The CDR3 extends over 16 amino acids. This chain's CDR3 is CASSLGTGGGVQPQHF. The CDR3 coding sequence is TGTGCCAGCAGTTTAGGGACAGGGGGAGGGGTTCAGCCCCAGCATTTT.

This clonotype came up a few times. The V call is TRBV13, the J call TRBJ2-7; 10 positions agree with TRBD2. The germline CDR1 and CDR2 sequences are PRHDT and FYEKMQ (reference sequence). Trimming took 5 bases from V and 2 from J; bases not matched to a gene: 6. The CDR3 totals 15 residues. The CDR3 here is CASSPGTSVTYEQYF. The CDR3 DNA sequence: TGTGCCAGCAGCCCCGGGACTAGCGTCACCTACGAGCAGTACTTC.

J is TRBJ2-7 and V is TRBV5-1; D possibly uses TRBD1 or TRBD2 (5 bases each). The CDR3 is 18 amino acids. Germline-derived CDR1 and CDR2 are SGHRS and YFSETQ. Trimming shortened V by 4 bases and J by 4 bases, and 27 bases separated the two germline ends. The CDR3 sequence is CASSPFSRSGREIYEQYF. In DNA, the CDR3 is TGCGCCAGCAGCCCATTTTCGAGGTCGGGACGAGAAATTTACGAGCAGTACTTC.

This clonotype showed up many times. The chain joins TRBV3-1 to TRBJ2-3; D unclear. In germline, CDR1 is LGHDT, CDR2 YNNKEL (reference sequence). The CDR3 is made up of 13 amino acids. V was pared by 2 bases and J by 6 bases, with 9 bases between. The CDR3 protein is CASSQQAVDTQYF. Written as DNA, the CDR3 is TGTGCCAGCAGCCAACAAGCCGTGGATACGCAGTATTTT.

This clonotype was found many times. The chain is built from TRBV29-1 and TRBJ2-5, with D possibly TRBD2 on 5 matching bases. V was clipped by 8 bases and J by 7 bases, with 14 bases between them. This CDR3 has 11 amino acids. Germline V CDR1 and CDR2: SQVTM, ANQGSEA. CDR3 sequence: CSLGHAGTQYF. In nucleotides, the CDR3 is TGCAGCCTAGGGCATGCGGGGACCCAGTACTTC.

The chain has TRBV19 and TRBJ1-1; 8 nucleotides line up with TRBD1. Germline CDR1 LNHDA, CDR2 SQIVND (reference sequence). This CDR3 has 16 amino acids. V dropped 6 bases and J dropped 3; count of bases not matched to a gene: 12. Here the CDR3 reads CASSVVAGGRDTEAFF. The CDR3 DNA follows: TGTGCCAGTAGCGTCGTCGCAGGGGGCCGGGACACTGAAGCTTTCTTT.

The rearrangement joins TRBV5-1 to TRBJ2-1, with 12 positions matching TRBD2. V lost 3 bases and J lost 5; bases outside the gene matches: 3. CDR3 size: 15 residues. Looked up from germline, CDR1 is SGHRS and CDR2 is YFSETQ. This CDR3 reads CASSSGLAGNNEQFF. CDR3 coding DNA: TGCGCCAGCAGCTCGGGACTAGCGGGTAACAATGAGCAGTTCTTC.

This clonotype was seen many times. The V and J genes are TRBV20-1 and TRBJ2-3, with a tentative D call TRBD1 (5 bases). Trimming removed 0 bases at V and 0 bases at J, with 13 bases between. CDR3 length: 16 amino acids. Germline lookup yields CDR1 DFQATT and CDR2 SNEGSKA (reference sequence). The CDR3 DNA reads as TGCAGTGCTAGAGATTTCGAGTGGGGCAGCACAGATACGCAGTATTTT. It translates to CSARDFEWGSTDTQYF.

This chain connects TRBV6-6 to TRBJ1-6; 7 bases agree with TRBD1. The V gene end was trimmed by 5 bases and the J gene end by 7 bases; junction bases not matched to a gene: 14. The CDR3 is 17 residues long. Germline V CDR1 and CDR2: MNHNY, SVGAGI (reference sequence). The CDR3 spells CASSRFGTAGTNSPLHF. CDR3 in DNA: TGTGCCAGCAGTCGGTTTGGGACAGCCGGGACCAATTCACCCCTCCACTTT.

The rearrangement uses TRBV5-5 and TRBJ2-5; D may correspond to TRBD1 or TRBD2 (5 bases each). V shed 4 bases and J shed 2 bases, with 18 bases lying between them. This CDR3 region has 16 residues. Germline V gene lookup returns CDR1 SGHKS and CDR2 YYEKEE (reference sequence). The CDR3 nucleotides are TGTGCCAGCAGCCTAGGCCCTTCTGGGGGTCAAGAGACCCAGTACTTC. Translating gives CASSLGPSGGQETQYF.

V is TRBV10-3 and J is TRBJ2-7, with no clear D. The CDR3 covers 13 residues. Germline CDR1 and CDR2: ENHRY and SYGVKD. The V gene lost 5 bases and the J gene lost 5 bases, with 13 bases spanning the gap. CDR3 in DNA: TGTGCCATCAGTCCCACAGACCGAAACGAGCAGTACTTC. Protein: CAISPTDRNEQYF.

J is TRBJ1-1 and V is TRBV19, with 9 positions matching TRBD1. In germline, CDR1 is LNHDA, CDR2 SQIVND (reference sequence). CDR3 length equals 16 residues. The trim removed 5 bases at V and 3 bases at J, leaving 10 bases unmatched. The CDR3 DNA follows: TGTGCCAGTAGTCCTCAGGACAGGGGACGGTACACTGAAGCTTTCTTT. Its translation is CASSPQDRGRYTEAFF. Complete variable domain (other parts from reference TRBV19 and TRBJ1-1): DGGITQSPKYLFRKEGQNVTLSCEQNLNHDAMYWYRQDPGQGLRLIYYSQIVNDFQKGDIAEGYSVSREKKESFPLTVTSAQKNPTAFYLCASSPQDRGRYTEAFFGQGTRLTVV.

This clonotype was seen a handful of times. The chain has TRBV6-5 and TRBJ1-6; D might be TRBD1 (6 bases). The CDR3 is made up of 14 amino acids. The ends were cut back, 6 bases at V and 8 bases at J, with 14 bases in the middle. Germline V gene lookup returns CDR1 MNHEY and CDR2 SVGAGI. The DNA of the CDR3 is TGTGCCAGCAGCTATACAGGGATCGATTCACCCCTCCACTTT. It specifies CASSYTGIDSPLHF.

The chain has TRBV25-1 and TRBJ2-5; D not certain. The germline V gene has CDR1 MGHDK and CDR2 SYGVNS. The CDR3 has 15 residues. Deletions cut 3 bases from V and 3 bases from J, with 14 bases between. CDR3 region: CASSDVSDPKETQYF. Here the CDR3 DNA reads TGTGCCAGCAGTGACGTTAGTGACCCCAAAGAGACCCAGTACTTC.

This chain joins TRBV19 and TRBJ2-1; TRBD1 might be the D (5 bases). The V end lost 1 base, the J end lost 2 bases, and 9 bases lay between the germline ends. This CDR3 is built from 15 residues. Germline CDR1 is LNHDA and CDR2 is SQIVND (reference sequence). The CDR3 spells CASSIGQTAYNEQFF. CDR3 DNA sequence: TGTGCCAGTAGTATAGGACAGACGGCCTACAATGAGCAGTTCTTC.

The chain joins TRBV30 to TRBJ1-5; D is perhaps TRBD1 (5 bases). Trimming left V 2 bases short and J 3 bases short, with 11 bases between. Germline V gene sequence: CDR1 GTSNPN, CDR2 SVGIG (reference sequence). CDR3 length: 14 residues. CDR3 residues: CAWSFFRDNQPQHF. Here the CDR3 DNA reads TGTGCCTGGAGTTTTTTCAGGGACAATCAGCCCCAGCATTTT. Full variable domain (missing parts from reference TRBV30 and TRBJ1-5): SQTIHQWPATLVQPVGSPLSLECTVEGTSNPNLYWYRQAAGRGLQLLFYSVGIGQISSEVPQNLSASRPQDRQFILSSKKLLLSDSGFYLCAWSFFRDNQPQHFGDGTRLSIL.

The V and J genes are TRBV20-1 and TRBJ2-7; TRBD2 is a possible D gene (5 bases). The CDR3 is 13 residues long. Trimming pared 3 bases from V and 6 bases from J, leaving 15 bases between. Germline loops: CDR1 DFQATT, CDR2 SNEGSKA (reference sequence). The CDR3 DNA sequence: TGCAGTGCTAGCGGGATCGGTGCACGCGAGCAGTACTTC. Encoded protein: CSASGIGAREQYF.

The chain recombines TRBV7-9 with TRBJ2-5; D unclear. V was clipped by 4 bases and J by 4 bases, with 7 bases between them. CDR1 SEHNR and CDR2 FQNEAQ come from the germline V gene (reference sequence). This CDR3 contains 12 residues. CDR3 sequence reads: CASSWVRETQYF. CDR3 in DNA: TGTGCCAGCAGCTGGGTTCGAGAGACCCAGTACTTC.

This clonotype was seen repeatedly, ten times or more. The chain carries TRBV20-1 and TRBJ2-1, with D perhaps given as TRBD1 or TRBD2 (5 bases each). The CDR3 consists of 13 residues. V gave up 3 bases and J gave up 12 bases, with 18 bases separating them. Looked up from germline, CDR1 is DFQATT and CDR2 is SNEGSKA (reference sequence). CDR3 protein: CSARGDVDIGQFF. In DNA, the CDR3 is TGCAGTGCTAGGGGGGATGTAGATATTGGGCAGTTCTTC.

This clonotype has only a few counts. The chain uses TRBV7-2 and TRBJ2-2; no firm D call. Deletions cut 6 bases from V and 1 base from J, with 12 bases between. Germline assignment: CDR1 SGHTA and CDR2 FQGNSA. The CDR3 covers 15 residues. The CDR3 here is CASREWTGNTGELFF. The CDR3 DNA follows: TGTGCCAGCAGAGAGTGGACGGGGAACACCGGGGAGCTGTTTTTT.